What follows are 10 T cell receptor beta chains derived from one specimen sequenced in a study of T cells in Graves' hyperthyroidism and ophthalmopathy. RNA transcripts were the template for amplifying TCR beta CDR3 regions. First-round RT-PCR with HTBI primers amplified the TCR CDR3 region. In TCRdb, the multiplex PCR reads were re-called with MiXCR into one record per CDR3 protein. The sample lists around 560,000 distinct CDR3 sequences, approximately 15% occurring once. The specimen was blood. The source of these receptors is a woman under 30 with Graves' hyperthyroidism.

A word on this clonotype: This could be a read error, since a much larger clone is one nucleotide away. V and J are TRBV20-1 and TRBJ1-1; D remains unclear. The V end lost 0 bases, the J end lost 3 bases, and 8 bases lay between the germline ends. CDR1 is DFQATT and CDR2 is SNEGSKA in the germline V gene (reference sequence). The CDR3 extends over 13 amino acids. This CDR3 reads CSARDLRDTEAFF. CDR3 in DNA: TGCAGTGCTAGAGATCTGCGGGACACTGAAGCTTTCTTT.

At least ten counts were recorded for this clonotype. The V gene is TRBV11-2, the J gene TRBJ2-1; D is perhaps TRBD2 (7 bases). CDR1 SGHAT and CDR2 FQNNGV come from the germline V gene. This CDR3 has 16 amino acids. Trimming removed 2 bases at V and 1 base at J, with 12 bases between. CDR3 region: CASSLMAGASYNEQFF. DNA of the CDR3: TGTGCCAGCAGCTTAATGGCGGGGGCGTCCTACAATGAGCAGTTCTTC.

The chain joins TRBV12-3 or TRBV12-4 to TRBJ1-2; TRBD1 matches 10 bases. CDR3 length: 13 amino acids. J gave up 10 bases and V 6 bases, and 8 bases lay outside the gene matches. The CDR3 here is CASRRDRGRDYTF. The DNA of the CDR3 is TGTGCCAGCAGGAGAGACAGGGGGCGAGACTACACCTTC.

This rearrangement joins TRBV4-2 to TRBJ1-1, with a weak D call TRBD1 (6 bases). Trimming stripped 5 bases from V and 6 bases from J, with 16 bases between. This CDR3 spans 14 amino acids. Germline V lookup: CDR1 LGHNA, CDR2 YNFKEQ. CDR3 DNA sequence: TGTGCCAGCAGCGCCCAGGGGTGGGACGCTGAAGCTTTCTTT. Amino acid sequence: CASSAQGWDAEAFF.

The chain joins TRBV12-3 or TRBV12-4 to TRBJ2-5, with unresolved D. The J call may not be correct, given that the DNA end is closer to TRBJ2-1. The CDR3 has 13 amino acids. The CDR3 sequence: CASSRRWQETQFF. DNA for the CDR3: TGTGCCAGCAGTCGGAGATGGCAAGAGACCCAGTTCTTC.

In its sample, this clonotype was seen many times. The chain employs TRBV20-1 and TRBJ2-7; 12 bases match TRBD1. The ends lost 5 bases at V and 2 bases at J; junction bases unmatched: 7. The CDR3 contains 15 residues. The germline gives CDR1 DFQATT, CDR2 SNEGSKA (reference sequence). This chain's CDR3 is CSAGLGQGAAYEQYF. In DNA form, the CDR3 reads TGCAGTGCTGGCCTGGGACAGGGGGCCGCCTACGAGCAGTACTTC.

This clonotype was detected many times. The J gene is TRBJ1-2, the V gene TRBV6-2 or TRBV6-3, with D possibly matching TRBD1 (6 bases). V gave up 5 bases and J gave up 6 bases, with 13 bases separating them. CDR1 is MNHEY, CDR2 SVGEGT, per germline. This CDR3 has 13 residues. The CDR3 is CASSSRGIDGYTF. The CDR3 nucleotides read TGTGCCAGCAGTAGCAGGGGAATCGATGGCTACACCTTC.

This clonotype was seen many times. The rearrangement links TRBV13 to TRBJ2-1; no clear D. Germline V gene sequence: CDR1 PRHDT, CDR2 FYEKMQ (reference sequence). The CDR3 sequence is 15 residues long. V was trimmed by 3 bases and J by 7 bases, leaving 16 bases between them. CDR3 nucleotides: TGTGCCAGCAGCTTTTCCGGCCCAGTGGGTAATGAGCAGTTCTTC. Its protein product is CASSFSGPVGNEQFF.

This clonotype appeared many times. CDR3 amino acids: CASSLTIGLQGDYGYTF. The CDR3 bases are TGTGCCAGCAGCCTAACAATCGGATTACAGGGCGACTATGGCTACACCTTC. This sequence joins TRBV7-2 and TRBJ1-2; TRBD1 might be the D (6 bases). The germline V gene encodes CDR1 SGHTA and CDR2 FQGNSA. The V gene lost 5 bases and the J gene lost 3 bases, with 22 bases spanning the gap. The length of the CDR3 is 17 residues.

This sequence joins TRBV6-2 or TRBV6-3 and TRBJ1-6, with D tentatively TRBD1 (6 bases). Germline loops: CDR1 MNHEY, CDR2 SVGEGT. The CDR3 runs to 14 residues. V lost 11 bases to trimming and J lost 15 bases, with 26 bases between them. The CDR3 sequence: CAGRTLGGPADLHF. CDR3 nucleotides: TGTGCCGGGAGGACCTTGGGGGGCCCCGCGGACCTCCACTTT.